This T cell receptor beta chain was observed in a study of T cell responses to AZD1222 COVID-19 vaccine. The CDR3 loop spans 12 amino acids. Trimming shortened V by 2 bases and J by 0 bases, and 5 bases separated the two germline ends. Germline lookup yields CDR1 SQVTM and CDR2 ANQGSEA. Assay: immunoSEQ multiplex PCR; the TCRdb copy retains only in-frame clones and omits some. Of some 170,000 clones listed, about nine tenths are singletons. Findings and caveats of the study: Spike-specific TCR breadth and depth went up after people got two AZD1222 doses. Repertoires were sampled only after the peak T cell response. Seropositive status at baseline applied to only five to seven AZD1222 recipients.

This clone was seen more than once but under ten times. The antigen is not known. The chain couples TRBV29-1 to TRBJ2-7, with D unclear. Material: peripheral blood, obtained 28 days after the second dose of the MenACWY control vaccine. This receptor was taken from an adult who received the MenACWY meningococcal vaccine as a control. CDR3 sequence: CSVEKSSYEQYF. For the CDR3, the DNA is TGCAGCGTTGAAAAGAGCTCCTACGAGCAGTACTTC.